This entry lists 30 T cell receptor beta chains sequenced from one sample in a study of blood T cell repertoires in COVID-19. Assay used: immunoSEQ multiplex PCR; TCRdb lists only in-frame clones, some missing. The table has over 150,000 clones, roughly 85% seen once. The sample consisted of PBMCs or T cells enriched from blood (not recorded which). The origin of the receptors is a woman aged 18-29 years who had recovered from COVID-19.

The chain couples TRBV12-3 or TRBV12-4 to TRBJ2-1; TRBD2 aligns across 8 bases. V shed 5 bases and J 12 bases; nucleotides not matched to a gene: 6. This CDR3 spans 12 amino acids. Here the CDR3 reads CASSQTRGGQFF. CDR3 nucleotide sequence: TGTGCCAGCAGTCAGACACGGGGGGGGCAGTTCTTC.

The chain couples TRBV5-1 to TRBJ2-3, with 7 positions matching TRBD2. The CDR3 is 16 amino acids. Trimming removed 4 bases from V and 1 base from J; junction bases left unmatched: 9. Germline CDR1 reads SGHRS; CDR2 reads YFSETQ. The chain's CDR3 is CASSRSPSGGTDTQYF. The CDR3 nucleotides read TGCGCCAGCAGCCGCAGCCCGAGCGGGGGCACAGATACGCAGTATTTT.

The chain carries TRBV7-3 and TRBJ2-3, with TRBD2 matching 8 bases. CDR1 SGHTA and CDR2 FQGTGA come from the germline V gene. Trimming cost V 5 bases and J 2 bases; bases outside gene matches: 6. The CDR3 totals 15 residues. The CDR3, as DNA: TGTGCCAGCAGCCTCGGAGCGGGGGCCACAGATACGCAGTATTTT. This sequence encodes CASSLGAGATDTQYF.

This chain joins TRBV10-3 and TRBJ2-7; perhaps TRBD2 as D (5 bases). Germline V gene sequence: CDR1 ENHRY, CDR2 SYGVKD. This CDR3 is built from 13 residues. V lost 9 bases to trimming and J lost 1 base, with 13 bases between them. The CDR3 coding sequence is TGTGCCATTTCAGCGGCGGATTCCTACGAGCAGTACTTC. Its protein is CAISAADSYEQYF.

J is TRBJ1-2 and V is TRBV4-3; TRBD1 might be the D (5 bases). The V gene lost 1 base and the J gene lost 4 bases, with 10 bases spanning the gap. Looked up from germline, CDR1 is LGHNA and CDR2 is YSLEER. The CDR3 runs 14 residues. CDR3 residues: CASSQGQWGYGYTF. The DNA of the CDR3 is TGCGCCAGCAGCCAAGGACAGTGGGGCTATGGCTACACCTTC.

The chain has TRBV19 and TRBJ1-3; perhaps TRBD1 as D (6 bases). Germline CDR1 LNHDA, CDR2 SQIVND (reference sequence). The length of the CDR3 is 13 residues. V was trimmed by 9 bases and J by 2 bases, leaving 11 bases between them. For the CDR3, the DNA is TGTGCCAGCTCACGACAGGCTGGAAACACCATATATTTT. Its translation: CASSRQAGNTIYF. Based on the CDR3 plus reference TRBV19 and TRBJ1-3, the full variable domain is DGGITQSPKYLFRKEGQNVTLSCEQNLNHDAMYWYRQDPGQGLRLIYYSQIVNDFQKGDIAEGYSVSREKKESFPLTVTSAQKNPTAFYLCASSRQAGNTIYFGEGSWLTVV.

The rearrangement joins TRBV21-1 to TRBJ1-5. TRBV21-1 is a known pseudogene. CDR3 length: 16 amino acids. The CDR3 loop is CASSARGGRSNQPQHF. DNA of the CDR3: TGTGCCAGCAGCGCCCGGGGGGGGCGGAGCAATCAGCCCCAGCATTTT.

The gene calls are TRBV19 and TRBJ1-3, with 9 bases matching TRBD1. Germline-derived CDR1 and CDR2 are LNHDA and SQIVND (reference sequence). Unmatched junction bases numbered 12, after V lost 7 bases and J lost 11 bases. The CDR3 is made up of 14 amino acids. The CDR3 here is CASTAGTGHIAIYF. The CDR3 bases are TGTGCCAGTACGGCCGGGACAGGGCACATTGCCATATATTTT.

This chain connects TRBV28 to TRBJ1-2, with D hard to call. Deletions cut 6 bases from V and 8 bases from J, with 10 bases between. The CDR3 is 11 amino acids. Looked up from germline, CDR1 is MDHEN and CDR2 is SYDVKM. The chain's CDR3 is CASRSRPGYTF. As DNA, the CDR3 is TGTGCCAGCAGATCCAGGCCAGGCTACACCTTC.

The chain combines TRBV5-1 with TRBJ2-7, with D perhaps TRBD1 (6 bases). The CDR3 totals 17 residues. V lost 3 bases and J 0 bases, leaving 19 bases between the germline ends. The germline CDR1 and CDR2 sequences are SGHRS and YFSETQ. The CDR3 DNA reads as TGCGCCAGCAGCTCAAACCCGACAGGCACGAACTCCTACGAGCAGTACTTC. Protein sequence: CASSSNPTGTNSYEQYF.

V is TRBV29-1 and J is TRBJ1-2; D possibly corresponds to TRBD1 (5 bases). The CDR3 sequence is 13 residues long. CDR1 is SQVTM, CDR2 ANQGSEA, per germline. V was cut by 8 bases and J by 1 base, with 14 bases left in between. CDR3 in amino acids: CSFRDGGNYGYTF. DNA of the CDR3: TGCAGCTTTAGGGACGGGGGTAACTATGGCTACACCTTC.

The chain is built from TRBV7-9 and TRBJ1-3; tentatively, D is TRBD1 (6 bases). The ends were cut back, 5 bases at V and 0 bases at J, with 17 bases in the middle. CDR1 and CDR2 from the germline V gene are SEHNR and FQNEAQ (reference sequence). CDR3 length: 17 residues. CDR3: CASSRISTGISGNTIYF. The CDR3 nucleotides are TGTGCCAGCAGCCGTATCTCTACAGGGATCTCTGGAAACACCATATATTTT.

The genes are TRBV29-1 and TRBJ2-2, with D perhaps matching TRBD2 (5 bases). The CDR3 has 14 amino acids. The V gene lost 7 bases and the J gene lost 0 bases, with 12 bases spanning the gap. Per germline, CDR1 SQVTM and CDR2 ANQGSEA. The CDR3 nucleotides are TGCAGCGCCCGGGATGGTACGAACACCGGGGAGCTGTTTTTT. Protein sequence: CSARDGTNTGELFF.

The J gene is TRBJ2-7, the V gene TRBV20-1; perhaps TRBD1 as D (6 bases). This CDR3 contains 15 residues. Germline lookup yields CDR1 DFQATT and CDR2 SNEGSKA (reference sequence). V was shortened by 3 bases and J by 0 bases, with 15 bases between the two germline ends. CDR3 bases: TGCAGTGCTAGTGCCCTAACAGGGAACTCCTACGAGCAGTACTTC. Translated: CSASALTGNSYEQYF.

The rearrangement links TRBV19 to TRBJ2-1; TRBD2 agrees at 7 bases. The trim removed 5 bases at V and 0 bases at J, leaving 4 bases unmatched. The germline CDR1 and CDR2 sequences are LNHDA and SQIVND (reference sequence). There are 15 residues in the CDR3. DNA of the CDR3: TGTGCCAGTAGTTACGGGGGGAGCTCCTACAATGAGCAGTTCTTC. Residues: CASSYGGSSYNEQFF.

This chain uses TRBV6-5 with TRBJ1-1, with D maybe TRBD1 (6 bases). V was clipped by 0 bases and J by 4 bases, with 12 bases between them. Germline CDR1 and CDR2: MNHEY and SVGAGI. This CDR3 has 15 amino acids. DNA of the CDR3: TGTGCCAGCAGTTACTCCCCAGGGGTCGGCACTGAAGCTTTCTTT. It yields the protein CASSYSPGVGTEAFF.

The chain joins TRBV2 to TRBJ2-3; perhaps TRBD2 as D (7 bases). From germline, CDR1 is SNHLY and CDR2 FYNNEI. The CDR3 contains 15 residues. V was trimmed by 7 bases and J by 2 bases, leaving 16 bases between them. The CDR3 DNA sequence: TGTGCCAGCACCGCTGCGGGGGCCCCCACAGATACGCAGTATTTT. Translation gives CASTAAGAPTDTQYF.

The rearrangement links TRBV11-1 to TRBJ2-5; possible D gene TRBD2, 6 bases. Germline V gene data show CDR1 as SGHAT and CDR2 as FQDESV (reference sequence). V shed 5 bases and J shed 2 bases, with 12 bases lying between them. The CDR3 runs to 14 residues. The CDR3 is CASSRGSLQETQYF. CDR3 nucleotides: TGTGCCAGCAGCCGGGGGTCTTTGCAAGAGACCCAGTACTTC.

The J gene is TRBJ1-1, the V gene TRBV19; no reliable D call. This CDR3 contains 15 residues. Trimming took 5 bases from V and 0 from J, leaving 13 bases between them. CDR1 is LNHDA and CDR2 is SQIVND in the germline V gene (reference sequence). Here the CDR3 reads CASSQFRSMNTEAFF. CDR3 DNA sequence: TGTGCCAGTAGTCAATTCAGGTCCATGAACACTGAAGCTTTCTTT.

The V call is TRBV19, the J call TRBJ1-4; maybe TRBD1 (5 bases). The CDR3 length is 16 residues. The V end was cut by 5 bases, the J end by 7 bases, with 20 bases between. The germline CDR1 and CDR2 sequences are LNHDA and SQIVND (reference sequence). CDR3 DNA: TGTGCCAGTAGTCACTCTGCCCCGGACATGAGTGAAAAACTGTTTTTT. Protein: CASSHSAPDMSEKLFF.

The genes are TRBV5-1 and TRBJ2-3; 7 positions agree with TRBD1. This CDR3 comprises 12 residues. Germline loops: CDR1 SGHRS, CDR2 YFSETQ. Unmatched junction bases numbered 5, after V lost 3 bases and J lost 10 bases. CDR3 sequence: CASSSDRRAQYF. The CDR3 DNA follows: TGCGCCAGCAGCTCGGACAGGAGAGCGCAGTATTTT.

This clone was found a few times. This chain joins TRBV6-5 and TRBJ1-2; D gene ambiguous. V was clipped by 2 bases and J by 8 bases, with 9 bases between them. Germline V lookup: CDR1 MNHEY, CDR2 SVGAGI. The CDR3 consists of 12 residues. The CDR3 coding sequence is TGTGCCAGCAGTTACGAGAGAGGAGGCTACACCTTC. Translation gives CASSYERGGYTF.

The chain combines TRBV19 with TRBJ1-6; 10 nucleotides line up with TRBD1. Germline CDR1 and CDR2: LNHDA and SQIVND (reference sequence). This CDR3 is built from 14 residues. Trimming cost V 4 bases and J 9 bases; bases outside gene matches: 3. The CDR3 is CASSNRDRGSPLHF. DNA for the CDR3: TGTGCCAGTAGTAACCGGGACAGGGGTTCACCCCTCCACTTT.

The V and J genes are TRBV5-6 and TRBJ2-2, with a possible D match to TRBD2 (6 bases). V was trimmed by 3 bases and J by 4 bases, leaving 19 bases between them. The CDR3 length is 17 residues. Germline CDR1 and CDR2: SGHDT and YYEEEE. DNA for the CDR3: TGTGCCAGCAGCTGGGTGACGGGGTCCGGGGGCACCGGGGAGCTGTTTTTT. Protein product: CASSWVTGSGGTGELFF.

V gene TRBV7-9 combines with J gene TRBJ2-7; maybe TRBD1 (5 bases). Germline V gene sequence: CDR1 SEHNR, CDR2 FQNEAQ (reference sequence). The length of the CDR3 is 14 residues. V lost 5 bases and J 0 bases, leaving 11 bases between the germline ends. The CDR3, as DNA: TGTGCCAGCAGCCAAGGGGCAGCCTCCTACGAGCAGTACTTC. It yields the protein CASSQGAASYEQYF.

The chain employs TRBV2 and TRBJ1-5; D remains ambiguous. CDR3 length: 14 residues. Per germline, CDR1 SNHLY and CDR2 FYNNEI. The germline V and J ends were trimmed by 0 bases and 8 bases, with 11 bases remaining between them. The CDR3 nucleotides are TGTGCCAGCAGTGAAGCTAGGACTTTAGAGCCCCAGCATTTT. Amino acid sequence: CASSEARTLEPQHF. The variable domain in full, with the rest retrieved from reference TRBV2 and TRBJ1-5, is EPEVTQTPSHQVTQMGQEVILRCVPISNHLYFYWYRQILGQKVEFLVSFYNNEISEKSEIFDDQFSVERPDGSNFTLKIRSTKLEDSAMYFCASSEARTLEPQHFGDGTRLSIL.

This chain joins TRBV7-3 and TRBJ2-2, with TRBD2 identical over 8 bases. The V segment lost 5 bases and the J segment 1 base; nucleotides outside the gene matches: 9. The germline V gene has CDR1 SGHTA and CDR2 FQGTGA. The CDR3 consists of 17 residues. In nucleotides, the CDR3 is TGTGCCAGCAGCGCCCTGAAAAGCGGGGGGAACACCGGGGAGCTGTTTTTT. This gives the protein CASSALKSGGNTGELFF.

This chain uses TRBV7-8 with TRBJ2-5; D unresolved. This CDR3 is built from 16 residues. The V gene's germline CDR1 is SGHVS and CDR2 FQNEAQ. The V and J ends lost 5 bases and 0 bases respectively, with 16 bases between them. As DNA, the CDR3 is TGTGCCAGCAGCCTGAACAGAGCCGAATACCAAGAGACCCAGTACTTC. Encoded protein: CASSLNRAEYQETQYF.

This clone was observed a single time. V is TRBV28 and J is TRBJ1-2; the D gene is possibly TRBD1 (6 bases). The CDR3 totals 15 residues. Trimming removed 7 bases from V and 8 bases from J, with 23 bases in between. Germline CDR1 is MDHEN and CDR2 is SYDVKM. The CDR3 DNA is TGTGCCAGCACCGAACTAGGGGGGGTTTATCAAGGCTACACCTTC. Translated, it gives CASTELGGVYQGYTF.

The chain couples TRBV27 to TRBJ2-7, with 11 nucleotides matching TRBD2. The V gene's germline CDR1 is MNHEY and CDR2 SMNVEV (reference sequence). CDR3 size: 18 residues. Trimming at V came to 3 bases and at J to 3 bases, leaving 13 bases not matched to a gene. CDR3 nucleotide sequence: TGTGCCAGCAGTTTTTCACCCGGGACTAGCGGCGCGCTCTACGAGCAGTACTTC. Its translation is CASSFSPGTSGALYEQYF.